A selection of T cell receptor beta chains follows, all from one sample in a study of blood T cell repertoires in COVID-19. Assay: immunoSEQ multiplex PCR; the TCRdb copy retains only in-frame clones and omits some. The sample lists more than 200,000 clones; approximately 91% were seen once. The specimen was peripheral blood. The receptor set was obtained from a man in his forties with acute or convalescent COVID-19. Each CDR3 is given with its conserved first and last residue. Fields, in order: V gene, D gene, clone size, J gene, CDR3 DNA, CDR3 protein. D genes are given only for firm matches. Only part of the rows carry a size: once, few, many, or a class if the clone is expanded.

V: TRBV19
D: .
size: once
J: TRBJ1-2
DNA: TGTGCCAGTAGTGCCCGGGGTAGGGGCTACACCTTC
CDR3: CASSARGRGYTF

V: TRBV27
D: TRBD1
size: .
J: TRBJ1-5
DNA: TGTGCCAGCAGCCTTAGACAGGGAAACAATCAGCCCCAGCATTTT
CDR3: CASSLRQGNNQPQHF

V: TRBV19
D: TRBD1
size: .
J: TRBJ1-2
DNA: TGTGCCAGTAATCCGACAGGGGACCTATATGGCTACACCTTC
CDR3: CASNPTGDLYGYTF

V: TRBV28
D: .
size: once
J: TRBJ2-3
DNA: TGTGCCAGCAGTCTTCTAACCGGGGTCAGTGATACGCAGTATTTT
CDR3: CASSLLTGVSDTQYF

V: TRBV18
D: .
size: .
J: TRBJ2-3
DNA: TGTGCCAGCTCACCTTTAGCGGAAAATACGCAGTATTTT
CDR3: CASSPLAENTQYF

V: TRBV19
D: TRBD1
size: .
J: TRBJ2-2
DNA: TGTGCCATCAAGGTGGCAGGGGGCCCTTTGAACACCGGGGAGCTGTTTTTT
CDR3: CAIKVAGGPLNTGELFF

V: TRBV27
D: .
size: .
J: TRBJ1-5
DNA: TGTGCCGAACCGACCCCAGGCCGGGATAGCAATCAGCCCCAGCATTTT
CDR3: CAEPTPGRDSNQPQHF

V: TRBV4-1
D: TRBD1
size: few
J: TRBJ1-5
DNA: TGCGCCAGCAGCCCATGGACAGGGGATCAGCCCCAGCATTTT
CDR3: CASSPWTGDQPQHF

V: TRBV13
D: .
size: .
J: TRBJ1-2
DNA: TGTGCCAGCAGCTTAGACGCCCGGGGCACAGGGATCTATGGCTACACCTTC
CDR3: CASSLDARGTGIYGYTF

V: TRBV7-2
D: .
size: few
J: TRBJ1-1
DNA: TGTGCCAGCAGCATAGGACAGAACACTGAAGCTTTCTTT
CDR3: CASSIGQNTEAFF

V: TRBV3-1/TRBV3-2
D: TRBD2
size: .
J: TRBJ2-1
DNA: TGTGCCAGCAGCCTCTCTAGCGGGGTTTACAATGAGCAGTTCTTC
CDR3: CASSLSSGVYNEQFF

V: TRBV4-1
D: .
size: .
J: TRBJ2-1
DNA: TGCGCCAGCAGCCAACAGGGGACCTACAATGAGCAGTTCTTC
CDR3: CASSQQGTYNEQFF

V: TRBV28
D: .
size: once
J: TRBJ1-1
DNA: TGTGCCAGCAGTTTTCGGGGGGCAAGGACTGAAGCTTTCTTT
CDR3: CASSFRGARTEAFF

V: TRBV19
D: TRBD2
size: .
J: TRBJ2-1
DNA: TGTGCCAGTAGTATAGCCCATCGACTAGCGGGATTGGTCGATGAGCAGTTCTTC
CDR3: CASSIAHRLAGLVDEQFF

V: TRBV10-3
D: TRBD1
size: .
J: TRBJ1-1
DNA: TGTGCCATCAGTGAGGACAGGGGCAGGGGTGAAGCTTTCTTT
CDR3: CAISEDRGRGEAFF

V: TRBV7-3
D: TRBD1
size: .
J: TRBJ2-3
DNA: TGTGCCAGCAGCCCGGGACAGGGGATTGGAGATACGCAGTATTTT
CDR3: CASSPGQGIGDTQYF

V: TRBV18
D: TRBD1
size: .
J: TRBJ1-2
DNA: TGTGCCAGCTCATTCGGACAGGGTAATGGCTACACCTTC
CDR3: CASSFGQGNGYTF

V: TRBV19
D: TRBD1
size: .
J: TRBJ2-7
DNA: TGTGCCAGTAGTGCCAACAGGGGTGTCCACGAGCAGTACTTC
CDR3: CASSANRGVHEQYF

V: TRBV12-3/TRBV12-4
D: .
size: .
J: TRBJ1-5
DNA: TGTGCCAGCAGTTACAGGGAAAATCAGCCCCAGCATTTT
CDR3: CASSYRENQPQHF

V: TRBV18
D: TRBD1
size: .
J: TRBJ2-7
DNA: TGTGCCAGCTCACCACCTGGGGACAGCTCCTACGAGCAGTACTTC
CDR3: CASSPPGDSSYEQYF

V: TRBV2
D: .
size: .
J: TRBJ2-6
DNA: TGTGCCAGCAGTAATACCCCCCTACTCTCTGGGGCCAACGTCCTGACTTTC
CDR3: CASSNTPLLSGANVLTF

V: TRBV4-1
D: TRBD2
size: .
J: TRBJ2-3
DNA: TGCGCCAGCAGCCAAGGAGGACTAGAATCAGATACGCAGTATTTT
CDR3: CASSQGGLESDTQYF

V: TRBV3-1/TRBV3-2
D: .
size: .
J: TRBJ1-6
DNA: TGTGCCAGCAGCCAAGAATGGGCCAATTCACCCCTCCACTTT
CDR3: CASSQEWANSPLHF

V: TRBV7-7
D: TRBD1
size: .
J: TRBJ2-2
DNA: TGTGCCAGCAGCTTAGTGGGGACAGCGAACACCGGGGAGCTGTTTTTT
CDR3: CASSLVGTANTGELFF

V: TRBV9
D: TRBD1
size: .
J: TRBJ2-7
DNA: TGTGCCAGCAGCGTGGGGGATGGACAGGCCGCCTACGAGCAGTACTTC
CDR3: CASSVGDGQAAYEQYF

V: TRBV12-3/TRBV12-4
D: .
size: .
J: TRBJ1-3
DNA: TGTGCCAGCACCCACTCTGGAAACACCATATATTTT
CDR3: CASTHSGNTIYF

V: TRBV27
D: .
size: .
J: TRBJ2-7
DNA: TGTGCCAGCAGTTTCGACCCGGGGTACGAGCAGTACTTC
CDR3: CASSFDPGYEQYF

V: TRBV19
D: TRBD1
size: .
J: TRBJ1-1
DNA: TGTGCCAGTGGGAAGACAGGGTGGGAGCCTGAAGCTTTCTTT
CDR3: CASGKTGWEPEAFF

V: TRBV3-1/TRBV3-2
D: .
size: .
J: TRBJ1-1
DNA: TGTGCCAGCAGCCAAGAAGTGGGACACTTAAACACTGAAGCTTTCTTT
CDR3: CASSQEVGHLNTEAFF

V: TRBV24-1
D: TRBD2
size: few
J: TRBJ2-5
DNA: TGTGCCACCAGTGATCGGGGGGGACGCGAGACCCAGTACTTC
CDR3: CATSDRGGRETQYF